This T cell receptor (beta chain) was captured by sequencing in a study of PD-L1 blockade in urothelial cancer. Across the study: Patients' prior chemotherapy regimens numbered 0 to 3. Analysis of blood occurred 3 weeks (second dose) and 6 weeks after treatment start. Study outcomes and limitations: Greater 3-week expansion of tumor-associated blood clones was recorded for durable-benefit patients.

Deletions cut 6 bases from V and 5 bases from J, with 20 bases between. The germline V gene has CDR1 LNHDA and CDR2 SQIVND (reference sequence). This CDR3 is built from 16 residues. Produced via immunoSEQ multiplex PCR; TCRdb's table is partial and in-frame only. The table shows 40,000 to 45,000 clones, with roughly 78% occurring only once. This clone was seen a few times. Its antigen is unknown. The V call is TRBV19, the J call TRBJ2-4, with D perhaps TRBD1 (6 bases). The receptor was isolated from a man between 65 and 85 years old with urothelial cancer. The specimen comprised PBMCs, sampled around atezolizumab (anti-PD-L1) treatment. The CDR3 bases are TGTGCCAGTAGCCGGACAGCGCTAAGTAGCCAAAACATTCAGTACTTC. This gives the protein CASSRTALSSQNIQYF. Drawing the rest from reference TRBV19 and TRBJ2-4, the complete variable domain is DGGITQSPKYLFRKEGQNVTLSCEQNLNHDAMYWYRQDPGQGLRLIYYSQIVNDFQKGDIAEGYSVSREKKESFPLTVTSAQKNPTAFYLCASSRTALSSQNIQYFGAGTRLSVL.